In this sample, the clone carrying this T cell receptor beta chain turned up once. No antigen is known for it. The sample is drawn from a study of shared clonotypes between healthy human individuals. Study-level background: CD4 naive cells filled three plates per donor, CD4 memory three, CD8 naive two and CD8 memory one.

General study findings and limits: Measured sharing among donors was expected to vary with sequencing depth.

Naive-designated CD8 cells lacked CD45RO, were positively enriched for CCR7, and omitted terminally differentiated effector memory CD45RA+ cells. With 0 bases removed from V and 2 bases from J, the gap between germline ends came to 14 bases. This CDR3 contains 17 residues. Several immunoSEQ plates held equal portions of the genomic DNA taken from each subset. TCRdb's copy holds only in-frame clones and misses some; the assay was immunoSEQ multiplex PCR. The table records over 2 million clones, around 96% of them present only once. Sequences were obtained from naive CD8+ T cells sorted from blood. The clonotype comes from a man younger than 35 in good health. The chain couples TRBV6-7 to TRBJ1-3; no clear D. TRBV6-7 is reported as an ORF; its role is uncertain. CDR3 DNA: TGTGCCAGCAGTTACTCGGGAGTAAGCCCAACTGGAAACACCATATATTTT. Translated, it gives CASSYSGVSPTGNTIYF.